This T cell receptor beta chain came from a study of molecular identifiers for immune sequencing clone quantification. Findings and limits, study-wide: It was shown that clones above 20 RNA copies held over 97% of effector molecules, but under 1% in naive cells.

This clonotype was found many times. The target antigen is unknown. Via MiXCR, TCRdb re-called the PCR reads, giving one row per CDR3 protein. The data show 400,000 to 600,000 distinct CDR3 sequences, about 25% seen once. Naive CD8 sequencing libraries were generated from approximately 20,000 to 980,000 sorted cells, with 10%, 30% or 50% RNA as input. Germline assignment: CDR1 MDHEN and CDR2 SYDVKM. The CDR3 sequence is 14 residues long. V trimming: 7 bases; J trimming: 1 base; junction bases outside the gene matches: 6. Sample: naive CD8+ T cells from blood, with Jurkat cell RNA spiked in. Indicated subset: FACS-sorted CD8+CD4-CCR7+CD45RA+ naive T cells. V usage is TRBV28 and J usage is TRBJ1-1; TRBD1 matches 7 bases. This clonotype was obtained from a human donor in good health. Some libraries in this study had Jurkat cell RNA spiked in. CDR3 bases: TGTGCCAGCATCAAAGGGGGCTGGAACACTGAAGCTTTCTTT. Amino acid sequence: CASIKGGWNTEAFF.